The 3 T cell receptor beta chains listed next were all sequenced from one sample in a study of T cell responses to AZD1222 COVID-19 vaccine. The method was immunoSEQ multiplex PCR; TCRdb's version includes in-frame clones alone and lacks a portion of them. Of 120,000 or so clones in the sample, approximately 87% were seen once. The sequencing here drew on peripheral blood, taken on day 0 of AZD1222 vaccination. The receptors were sampled from an adult in good health.

The chain uses TRBV9 and TRBJ1-2; TRBD1 agrees at 8 bases. Unmatched junction bases numbered 5, after V lost 4 bases and J lost 0 bases. Germline V gene data show CDR1 as SGDLS and CDR2 as YYNGEE. The CDR3 sequence is 15 residues long. The CDR3 DNA reads as TGTGCCAGCAGCCCGACAGGGGATACTAACTATGGCTACACCTTC. Amino acids: CASSPTGDTNYGYTF.

This clone was detected only once. The CDR3 spells CASRPEKGGFLLPLHF. The CDR3 bases are TGTGCCAGCAGGCCAGAGAAGGGTGGGTTTCTGTTGCCCCTCCACTTT. The genes are TRBV27 and TRBJ1-6, with D hard to call. Trimming shortened V by 6 bases and J by 13 bases, and 25 bases separated the two germline ends. Germline V CDR1 and CDR2: MNHEY, SMNVEV (reference sequence). This CDR3 contains 16 residues.

There are a few counts of this clone. The gene calls are TRBV20-1 and TRBJ2-7; D is perhaps TRBD1 (6 bases). From germline, CDR1 is DFQATT and CDR2 SNEGSKA (reference sequence). V was cut by 8 bases and J by 6 bases, with 14 bases left in between. The CDR3 has 11 residues. The CDR3 sequence: CSPQGLGEQYF. The CDR3, as DNA: TGCAGTCCACAGGGTCTCGGCGAGCAGTACTTC.